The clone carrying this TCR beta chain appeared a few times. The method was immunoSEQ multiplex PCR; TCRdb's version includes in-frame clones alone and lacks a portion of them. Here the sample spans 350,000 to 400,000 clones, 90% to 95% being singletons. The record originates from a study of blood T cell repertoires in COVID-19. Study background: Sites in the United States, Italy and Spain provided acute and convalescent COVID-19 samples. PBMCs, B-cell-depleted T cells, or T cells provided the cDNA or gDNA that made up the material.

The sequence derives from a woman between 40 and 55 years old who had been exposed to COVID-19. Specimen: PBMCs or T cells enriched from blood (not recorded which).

CDR3 sequence (DNA): TGTGCCAGCAGTTACCGGGGACAGGGTGCCCCCGCTTGGGGCTACACCTTC. Translated: CASSYRGQGAPAWGYTF. The V gene is TRBV6-2 or TRBV6-3, the J gene TRBJ1-2, with TRBD1 identical over 9 bases. V gave up 2 bases and J gave up 8 bases; unmatched junction bases: 15. This CDR3 spans 17 amino acids. Germline values: CDR1 MNHEY, CDR2 SVGEGT.